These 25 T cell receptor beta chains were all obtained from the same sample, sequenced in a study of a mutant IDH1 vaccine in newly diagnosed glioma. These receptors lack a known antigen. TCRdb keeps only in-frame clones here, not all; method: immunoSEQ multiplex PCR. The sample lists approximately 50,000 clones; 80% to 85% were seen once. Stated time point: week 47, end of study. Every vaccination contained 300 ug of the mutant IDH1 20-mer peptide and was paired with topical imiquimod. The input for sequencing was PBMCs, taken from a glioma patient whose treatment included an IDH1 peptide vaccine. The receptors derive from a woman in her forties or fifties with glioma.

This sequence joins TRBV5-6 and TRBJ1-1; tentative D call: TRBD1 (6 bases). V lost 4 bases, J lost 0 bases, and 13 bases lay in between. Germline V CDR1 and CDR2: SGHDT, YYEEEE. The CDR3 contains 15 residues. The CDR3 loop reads CASSTGQLMNTEAFF. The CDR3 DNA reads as TGTGCCAGCAGCACCGGACAGTTAATGAACACTGAAGCTTTCTTT.

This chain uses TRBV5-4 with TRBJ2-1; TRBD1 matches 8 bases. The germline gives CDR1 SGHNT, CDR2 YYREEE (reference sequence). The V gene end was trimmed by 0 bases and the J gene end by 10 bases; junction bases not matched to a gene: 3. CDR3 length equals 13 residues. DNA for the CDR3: TGTGCCAGCAGCTTGGCAGGGGGCAACGAGCAGTTCTTC. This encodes CASSLAGGNEQFF.

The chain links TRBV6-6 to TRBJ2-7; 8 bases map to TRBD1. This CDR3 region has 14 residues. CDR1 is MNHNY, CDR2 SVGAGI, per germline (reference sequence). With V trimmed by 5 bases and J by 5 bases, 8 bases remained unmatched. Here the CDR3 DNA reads TGTGCCAGCAGTCAGGGGGCGACAGCCCACGAGCAGTACTTC. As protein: CASSQGATAHEQYF.

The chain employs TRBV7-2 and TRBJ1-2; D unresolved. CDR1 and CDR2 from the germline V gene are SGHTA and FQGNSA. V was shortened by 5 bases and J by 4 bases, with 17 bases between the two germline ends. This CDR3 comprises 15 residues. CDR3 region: CASSIEGGIGYGYTF. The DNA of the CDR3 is TGTGCCAGCAGCATAGAAGGAGGAATAGGCTATGGCTACACCTTC.

CDR3 sequence reads: CASSLWEGTDTQYF. The CDR3 DNA reads as TGTGCCAGCAGCTTATGGGAAGGCACAGATACGCAGTATTTT. The rearrangement joins TRBV5-8 to TRBJ2-3; D is unresolved. Germline V lookup: CDR1 SGHTS, CDR2 YDEGEE. CDR3 length: 14 residues. The V gene lost 2 bases and the J gene lost 1 base, with 8 bases spanning the gap.

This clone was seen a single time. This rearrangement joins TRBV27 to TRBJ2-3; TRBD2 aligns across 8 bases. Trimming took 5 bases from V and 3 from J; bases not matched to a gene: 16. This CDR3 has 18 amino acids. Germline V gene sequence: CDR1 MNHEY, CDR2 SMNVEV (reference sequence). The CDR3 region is CASSPLRGGRSWTDTQYF. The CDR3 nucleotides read TGTGCCAGCAGTCCTCTACGGGGGGGCCGTAGTTGGACAGATACGCAGTATTTT.

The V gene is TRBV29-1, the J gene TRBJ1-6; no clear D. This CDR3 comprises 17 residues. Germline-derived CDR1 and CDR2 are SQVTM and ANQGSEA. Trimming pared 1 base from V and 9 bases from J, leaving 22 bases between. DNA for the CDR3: TGCAGCGTTGAAGTAGCCTTTCCGGGCCTTAAATGTTCACCCCTCCACTTT. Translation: CSVEVAFPGLKCSPLHF.

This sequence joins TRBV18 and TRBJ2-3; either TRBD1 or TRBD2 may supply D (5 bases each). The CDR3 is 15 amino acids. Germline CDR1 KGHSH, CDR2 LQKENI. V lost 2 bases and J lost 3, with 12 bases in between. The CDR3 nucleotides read TGTGCCAGCTCACCAGGGCAGGGAGAGACAGATACGCAGTATTTT. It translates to CASSPGQGETDTQYF. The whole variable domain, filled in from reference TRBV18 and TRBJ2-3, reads NAGVMQNPRHLVRRRGQEARLRCSPMKGHSHVYWYRQLPEEGLKFMVYLQKENIIDESGMPKERFSAEFPKEGPSILRIQQVVRGDSAAYFCASSPGQGETDTQYFGPGTRLTVL.

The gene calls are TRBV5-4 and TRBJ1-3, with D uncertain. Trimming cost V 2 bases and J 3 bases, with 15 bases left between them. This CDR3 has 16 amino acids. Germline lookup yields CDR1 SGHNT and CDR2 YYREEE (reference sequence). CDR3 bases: TGTGCCAGCAGCTTACCGCCGTTGGGTAATGGAAACACCATATATTTT. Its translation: CASSLPPLGNGNTIYF.

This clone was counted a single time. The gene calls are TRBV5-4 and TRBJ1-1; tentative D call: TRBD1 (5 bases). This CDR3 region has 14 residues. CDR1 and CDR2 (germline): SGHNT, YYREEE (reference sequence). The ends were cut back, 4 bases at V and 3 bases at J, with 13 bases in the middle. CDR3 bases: TGTGCCAGCAGCGAGACGAAGGGGTACACTGAAGCTTTCTTT. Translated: CASSETKGYTEAFF. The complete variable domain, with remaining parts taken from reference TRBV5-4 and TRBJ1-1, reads ETGVTQSPTHLIKTRGQQVTLRCSSQSGHNTVSWYQQALGQGPQFIFQYYREEENGRGNFPPRFSGLQFPNYSSELNVNALELDDSALYLCASSETKGYTEAFFGQGTRLTVV.

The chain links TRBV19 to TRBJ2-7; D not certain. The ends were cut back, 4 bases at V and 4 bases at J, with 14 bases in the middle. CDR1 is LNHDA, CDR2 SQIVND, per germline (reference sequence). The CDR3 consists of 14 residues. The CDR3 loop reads CASSRRAEGYEQYF. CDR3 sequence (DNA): TGTGCCAGTAGTAGAAGGGCCGAAGGGTACGAGCAGTACTTC.

CDR3 region: CASSFDGTALRYGYTF. CDR3 coding DNA: TGTGCCAGCAGCTTCGATGGGACCGCTCTTCGCTATGGCTACACCTTC. The chain employs TRBV5-4 and TRBJ1-2, with TRBD1 as a possible D gene (5 bases). V gave up 2 bases and J gave up 4 bases, with 18 bases separating them. The CDR3 consists of 16 residues. CDR1 SGHNT and CDR2 YYREEE come from the germline V gene (reference sequence).

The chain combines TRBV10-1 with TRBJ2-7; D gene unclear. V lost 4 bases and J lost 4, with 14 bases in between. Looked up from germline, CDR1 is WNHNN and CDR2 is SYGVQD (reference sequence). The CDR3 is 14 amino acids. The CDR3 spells CASSGGFQRYEQYF. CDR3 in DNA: TGCGCCAGCAGTGGTGGGTTTCAGCGATACGAGCAGTACTTC.

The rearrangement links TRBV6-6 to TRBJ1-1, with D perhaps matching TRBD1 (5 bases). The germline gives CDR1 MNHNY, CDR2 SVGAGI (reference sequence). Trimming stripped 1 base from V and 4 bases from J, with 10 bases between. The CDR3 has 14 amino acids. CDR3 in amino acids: CASSYLRGTTEAFF. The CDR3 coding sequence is TGTGCCAGCAGTTACTTGCGGGGGACCACTGAAGCTTTCTTT.

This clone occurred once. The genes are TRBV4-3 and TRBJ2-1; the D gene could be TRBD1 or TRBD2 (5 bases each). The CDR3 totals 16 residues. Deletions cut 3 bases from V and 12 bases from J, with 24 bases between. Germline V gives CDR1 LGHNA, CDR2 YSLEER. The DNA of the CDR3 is TGCGCCAGCAGCCAGGTAGGGACGCTCCAAGAAAAAGGGCAGTTCTTC. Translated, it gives CASSQVGTLQEKGQFF.

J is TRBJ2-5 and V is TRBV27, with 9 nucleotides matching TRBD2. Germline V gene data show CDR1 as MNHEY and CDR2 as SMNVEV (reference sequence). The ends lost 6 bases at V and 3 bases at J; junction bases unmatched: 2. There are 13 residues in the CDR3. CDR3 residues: CASRLAGKETQYF. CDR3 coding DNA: TGTGCCAGCAGACTAGCGGGTAAAGAGACCCAGTACTTC.

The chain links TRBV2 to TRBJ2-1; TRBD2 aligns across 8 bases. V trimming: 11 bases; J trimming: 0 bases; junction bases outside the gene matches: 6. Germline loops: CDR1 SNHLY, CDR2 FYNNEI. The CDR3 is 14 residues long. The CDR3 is CARQRGSSYNEQFF. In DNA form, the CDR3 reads TGTGCCCGGCAGCGGGGGAGCTCCTACAATGAGCAGTTCTTC.

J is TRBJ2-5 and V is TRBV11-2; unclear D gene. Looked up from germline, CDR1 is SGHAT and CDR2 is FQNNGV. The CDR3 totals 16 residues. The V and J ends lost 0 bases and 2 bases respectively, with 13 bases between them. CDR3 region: CASSLEIQWPQETQYF. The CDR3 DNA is TGTGCCAGCAGCTTAGAGATACAGTGGCCTCAAGAGACCCAGTACTTC.

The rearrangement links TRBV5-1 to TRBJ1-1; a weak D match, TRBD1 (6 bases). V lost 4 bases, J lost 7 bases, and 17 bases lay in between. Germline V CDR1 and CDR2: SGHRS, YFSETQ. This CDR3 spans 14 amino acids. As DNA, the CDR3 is TGCGCCAGCAGCCAGGGTGGGCGAGGGGGTGAAGCTTTCTTT. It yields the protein CASSQGGRGGEAFF.

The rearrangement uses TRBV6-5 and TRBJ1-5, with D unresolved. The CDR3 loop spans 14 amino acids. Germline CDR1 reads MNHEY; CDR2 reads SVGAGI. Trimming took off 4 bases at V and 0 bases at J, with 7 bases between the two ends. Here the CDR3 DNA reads TGTGCCAGCAGTTTCGGGAATAGCAATCAGCCCCAGCATTTT. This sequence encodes CASSFGNSNQPQHF.

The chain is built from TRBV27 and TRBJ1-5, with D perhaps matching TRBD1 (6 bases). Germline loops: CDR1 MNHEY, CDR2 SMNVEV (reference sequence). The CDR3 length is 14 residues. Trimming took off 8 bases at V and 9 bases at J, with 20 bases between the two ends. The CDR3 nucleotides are TGTGCCAGCGCCGAAGGACAGCTTGTAGGGCCCCAGCATTTT. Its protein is CASAEGQLVGPQHF.

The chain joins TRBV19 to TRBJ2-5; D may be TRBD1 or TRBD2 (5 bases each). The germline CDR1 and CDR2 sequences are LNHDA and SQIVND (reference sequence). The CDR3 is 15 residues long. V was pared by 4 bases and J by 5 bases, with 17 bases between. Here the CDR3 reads CASSRSIGGIETQYF. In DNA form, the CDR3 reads TGTGCCAGTAGTAGGTCGATTGGGGGTATCGAGACCCAGTACTTC. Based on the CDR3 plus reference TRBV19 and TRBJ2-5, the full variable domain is DGGITQSPKYLFRKEGQNVTLSCEQNLNHDAMYWYRQDPGQGLRLIYYSQIVNDFQKGDIAEGYSVSREKKESFPLTVTSAQKNPTAFYLCASSRSIGGIETQYFGPGTRLLVL.

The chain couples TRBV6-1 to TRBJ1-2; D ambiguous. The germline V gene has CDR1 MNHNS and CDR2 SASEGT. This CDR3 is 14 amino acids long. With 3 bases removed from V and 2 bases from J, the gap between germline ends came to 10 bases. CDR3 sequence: CASSEGGKNYGYTF. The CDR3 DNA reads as TGTGCCAGCAGTGAGGGTGGGAAGAACTATGGCTACACCTTC.

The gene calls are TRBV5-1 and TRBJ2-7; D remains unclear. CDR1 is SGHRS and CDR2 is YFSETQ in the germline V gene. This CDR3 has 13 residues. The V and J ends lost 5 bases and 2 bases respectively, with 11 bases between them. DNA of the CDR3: TGCGCCAGCAGTCCTGAGACCACCTACGAGCAGTACTTC. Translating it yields CASSPETTYEQYF.

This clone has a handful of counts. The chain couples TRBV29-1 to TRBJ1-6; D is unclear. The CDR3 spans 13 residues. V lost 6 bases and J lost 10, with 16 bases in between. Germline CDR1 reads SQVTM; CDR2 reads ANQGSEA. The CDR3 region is CSVGYGSGSPLHF. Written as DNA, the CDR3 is TGCAGCGTGGGGTACGGAAGTGGATCACCCCTCCACTTT.